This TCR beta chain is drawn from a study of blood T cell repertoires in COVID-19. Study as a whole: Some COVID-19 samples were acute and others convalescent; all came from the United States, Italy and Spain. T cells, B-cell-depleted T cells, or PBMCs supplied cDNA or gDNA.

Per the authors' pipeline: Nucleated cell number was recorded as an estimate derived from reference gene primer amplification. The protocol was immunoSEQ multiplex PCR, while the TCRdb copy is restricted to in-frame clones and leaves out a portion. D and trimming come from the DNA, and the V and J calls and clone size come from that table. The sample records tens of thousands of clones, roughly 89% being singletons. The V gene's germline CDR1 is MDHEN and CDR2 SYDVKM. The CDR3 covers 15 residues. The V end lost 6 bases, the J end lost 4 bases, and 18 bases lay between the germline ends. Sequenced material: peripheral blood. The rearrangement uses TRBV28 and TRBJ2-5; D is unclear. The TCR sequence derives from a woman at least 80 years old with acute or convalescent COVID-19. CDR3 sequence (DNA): TGTGCCAGCAGCCCGACTTTTGCCCCTCTAGAGACCCAGTACTTC. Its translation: CASSPTFAPLETQYF. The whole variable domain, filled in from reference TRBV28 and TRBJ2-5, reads DVKVTQSSRYLVKRTGEKVFLECVQDMDHENMFWYRQDPGLGLRLIYFSYDVKMKEKGDIPEGYSVSREKKERFSLILESASTNQTSMYLCASSPTFAPLETQYFGPGTRLLVL.